Reported below is one T cell receptor (beta chain). Produced via immunoSEQ multiplex PCR; TCRdb's table is partial and in-frame only. The sample records approximately 170,000 clones, 70% to 90% being singletons. This entry belongs to a study of blood T cell repertoires in COVID-19. Turning to the study itself: The United States, Italy and Spain supplied acute and convalescent COVID-19 samples. PBMCs, B-cell-depleted T cells, or T cells provided the cDNA or gDNA that made up the material.

Germline V CDR1 and CDR2: LGHNA, YSLEER. V shed 0 bases, J shed 8 bases, and the junction held 7 bases outside the gene matches. The CDR3 loop spans 16 amino acids. The TCR comes from a woman aged 70-85 years with acute or convalescent COVID-19. What was sequenced was peripheral blood. V and J are TRBV4-3 and TRBJ1-4, with 9 nucleotides matching TRBD1. CDR3 DNA sequence: TGCGCCAGCAGCCAAGAGGGGACAGGGTTTATAGAAAAACTGTTTTTT. This codes for CASSQEGTGFIEKLFF.